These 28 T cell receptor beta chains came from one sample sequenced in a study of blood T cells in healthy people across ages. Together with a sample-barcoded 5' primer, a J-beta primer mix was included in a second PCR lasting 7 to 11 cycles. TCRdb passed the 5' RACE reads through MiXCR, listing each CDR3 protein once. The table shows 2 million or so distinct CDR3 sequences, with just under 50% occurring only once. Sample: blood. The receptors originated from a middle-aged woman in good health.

The CDR3 DNA is TGTGCCAGCAGACTAACCTCGACAGGGTTTGGCTACACCTTC. Protein: CASRLTSTGFGYTF. The chain uses TRBV6-2 or TRBV6-3 and TRBJ1-2; 7 bases are shared with TRBD1. The V gene's germline CDR1 is MNHEY and CDR2 SVGEGT. V lost 6 bases to trimming and J lost 7 bases; unmatched junction nucleotides: 11. There are 14 residues in the CDR3.

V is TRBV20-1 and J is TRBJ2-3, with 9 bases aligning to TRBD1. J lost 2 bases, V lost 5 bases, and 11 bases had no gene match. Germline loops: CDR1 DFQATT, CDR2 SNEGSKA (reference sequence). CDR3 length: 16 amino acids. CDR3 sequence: CSAPPTGGRLTDTQYF. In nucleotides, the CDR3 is TGCAGTGCTCCCCCGACAGGGGGAAGACTCACAGATACGCAGTATTTT.

The CDR3 loop is CSARPGQLSSYEQYF. The DNA for the CDR3 is TGCAGTGCTAGACCAGGACAGCTTTCTTCCTACGAGCAGTACTTC. V and J are TRBV20-1 and TRBJ2-7, with a tentative D call TRBD1 (6 bases). This CDR3 spans 15 amino acids. Germline CDR1 reads DFQATT; CDR2 reads SNEGSKA (reference sequence). The V and J ends lost 2 bases and 1 base respectively, with 15 bases between them.

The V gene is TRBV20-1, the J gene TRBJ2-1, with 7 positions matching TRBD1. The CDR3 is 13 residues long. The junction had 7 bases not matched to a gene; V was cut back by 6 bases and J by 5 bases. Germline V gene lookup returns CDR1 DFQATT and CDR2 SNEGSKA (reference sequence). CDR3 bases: TGCAGTGCCCCGCGACAGGGCAACAATGAGCAGTTCTTC. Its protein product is CSAPRQGNNEQFF.

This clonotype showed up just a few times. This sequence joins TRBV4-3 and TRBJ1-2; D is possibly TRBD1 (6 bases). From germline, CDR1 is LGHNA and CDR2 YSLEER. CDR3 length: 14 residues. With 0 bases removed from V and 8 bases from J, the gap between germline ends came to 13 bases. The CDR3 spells CASSQDSGAFGYTF. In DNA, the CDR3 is TGCGCCAGCAGCCAAGATTCAGGGGCCTTCGGCTACACCTTC.

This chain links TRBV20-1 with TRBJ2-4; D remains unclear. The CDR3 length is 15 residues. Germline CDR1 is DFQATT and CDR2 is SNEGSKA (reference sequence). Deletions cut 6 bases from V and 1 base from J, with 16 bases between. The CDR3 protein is CSALPGDLAKNIQYF. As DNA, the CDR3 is TGCAGTGCCTTACCAGGTGACTTGGCCAAAAACATTCAGTACTTC.

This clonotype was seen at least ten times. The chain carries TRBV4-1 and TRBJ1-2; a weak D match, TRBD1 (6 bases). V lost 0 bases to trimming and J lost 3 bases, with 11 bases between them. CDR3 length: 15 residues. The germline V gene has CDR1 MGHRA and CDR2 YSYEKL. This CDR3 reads CASSQDTGRDYGYTF. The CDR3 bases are TGCGCCAGCAGCCAAGATACAGGGAGAGACTATGGCTACACCTTC.

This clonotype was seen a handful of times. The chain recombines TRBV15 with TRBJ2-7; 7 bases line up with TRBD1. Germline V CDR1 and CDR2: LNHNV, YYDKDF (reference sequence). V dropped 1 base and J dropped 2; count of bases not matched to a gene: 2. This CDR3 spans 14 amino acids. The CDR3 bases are TGTGCCACCAGCAGAGCGGACAGGCCCTACGAGCAGTACTTC. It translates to CATSRADRPYEQYF. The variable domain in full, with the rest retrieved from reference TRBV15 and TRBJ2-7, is DAMVIQNPRYQVTQFGKPVTLSCSQTLNHNVMYWYQQKSSQAPKLLFHYYDKDFNNEADTPDNFQSRRPNTSFCFLDIRSPGLGDTAMYLCATSRADRPYEQYFGPGTRLTVT.

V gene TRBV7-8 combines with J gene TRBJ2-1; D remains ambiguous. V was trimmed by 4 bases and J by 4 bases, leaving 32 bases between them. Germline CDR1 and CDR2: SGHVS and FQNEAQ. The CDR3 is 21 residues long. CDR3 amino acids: CASSSTPWVTRLSQIYNEQFF. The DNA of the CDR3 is TGTGCCAGCAGCTCAACGCCGTGGGTAACCCGCCTTTCCCAGATATACAATGAGCAGTTCTTC.

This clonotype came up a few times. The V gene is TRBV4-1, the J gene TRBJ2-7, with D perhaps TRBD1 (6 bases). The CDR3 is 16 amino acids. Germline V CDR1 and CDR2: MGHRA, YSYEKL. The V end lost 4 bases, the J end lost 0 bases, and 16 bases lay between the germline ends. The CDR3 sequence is CASSLIHRESSYEQYF. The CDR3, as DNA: TGCGCCAGCAGCCTAATACACAGGGAGAGCTCCTACGAGCAGTACTTC.

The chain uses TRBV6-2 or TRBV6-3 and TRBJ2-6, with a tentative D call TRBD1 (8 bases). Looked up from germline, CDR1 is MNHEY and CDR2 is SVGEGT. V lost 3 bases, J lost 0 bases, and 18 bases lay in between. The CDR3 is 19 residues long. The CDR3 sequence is CASSYPTGGLFSGANVLTF. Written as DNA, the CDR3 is TGTGCCAGCAGTTATCCTACAGGGGGACTATTCTCTGGGGCCAACGTCCTGACTTTC.

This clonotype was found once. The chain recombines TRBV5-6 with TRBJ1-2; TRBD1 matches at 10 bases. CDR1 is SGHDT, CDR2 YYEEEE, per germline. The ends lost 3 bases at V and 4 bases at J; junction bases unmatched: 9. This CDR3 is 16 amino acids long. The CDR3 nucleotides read TGTGCCAGCAGCTCCGGACAGGGGGAGATGAGCTATGGCTACACCTTC. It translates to CASSSGQGEMSYGYTF.

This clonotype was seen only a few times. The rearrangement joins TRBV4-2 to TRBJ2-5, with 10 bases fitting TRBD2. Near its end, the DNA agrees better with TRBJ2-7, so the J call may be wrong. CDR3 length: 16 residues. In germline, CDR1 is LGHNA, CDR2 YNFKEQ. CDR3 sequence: CASSQDGLAGDYEQYF. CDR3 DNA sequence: TGTGCCAGCAGCCAAGATGGGCTAGCGGGGGATTACGAGCAGTACTTC.

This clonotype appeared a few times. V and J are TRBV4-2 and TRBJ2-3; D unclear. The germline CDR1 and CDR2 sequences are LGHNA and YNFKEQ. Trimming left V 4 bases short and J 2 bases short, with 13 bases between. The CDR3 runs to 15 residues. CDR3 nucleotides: TGTGCCAGCAGCCTCAGTACAGTGAACACAGATACGCAGTATTTT. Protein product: CASSLSTVNTDTQYF.

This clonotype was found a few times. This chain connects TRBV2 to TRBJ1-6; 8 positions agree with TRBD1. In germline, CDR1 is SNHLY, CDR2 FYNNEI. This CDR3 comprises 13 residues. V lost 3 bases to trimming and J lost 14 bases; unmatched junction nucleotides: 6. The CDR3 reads CASSDRQGLTLHF. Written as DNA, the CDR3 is TGTGCCAGCAGTGACCGACAGGGGTTGACCCTCCACTTT.

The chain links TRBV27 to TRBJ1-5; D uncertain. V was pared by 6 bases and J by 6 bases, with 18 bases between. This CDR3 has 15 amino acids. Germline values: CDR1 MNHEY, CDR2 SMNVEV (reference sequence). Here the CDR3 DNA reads TGTGCCAGCAGCTGGAAATGGTCGATAAGTCAGCCCCAGCATTTT. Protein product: CASSWKWSISQPQHF.

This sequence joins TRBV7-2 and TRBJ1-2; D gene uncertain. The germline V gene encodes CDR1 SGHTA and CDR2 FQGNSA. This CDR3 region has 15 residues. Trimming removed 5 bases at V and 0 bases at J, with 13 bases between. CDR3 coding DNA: TGTGCCAGCAGCCCTCTTCTACCTGCTAACTATGGCTACACCTTC. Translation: CASSPLLPANYGYTF.

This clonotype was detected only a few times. The CDR3 is CAISLGTTDTQYF. The CDR3 coding sequence is TGTGCCATCTCTTTAGGGACAACAGATACGCAGTATTTT. V is TRBV10-3 and J is TRBJ2-3; TRBD1 is a possible D gene (6 bases). Germline loops: CDR1 ENHRY, CDR2 SYGVKD. V lost 8 bases, J lost 3 bases, and 12 bases lay in between. The CDR3 totals 13 residues.

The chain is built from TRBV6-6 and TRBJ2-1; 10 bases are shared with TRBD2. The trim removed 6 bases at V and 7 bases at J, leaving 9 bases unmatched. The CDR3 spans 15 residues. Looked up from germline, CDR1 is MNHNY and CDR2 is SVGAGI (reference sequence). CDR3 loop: CASRTLSGGANEQFF. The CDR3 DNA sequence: TGTGCCAGCAGGACCTTGAGCGGGGGGGCAAATGAGCAGTTCTTC.

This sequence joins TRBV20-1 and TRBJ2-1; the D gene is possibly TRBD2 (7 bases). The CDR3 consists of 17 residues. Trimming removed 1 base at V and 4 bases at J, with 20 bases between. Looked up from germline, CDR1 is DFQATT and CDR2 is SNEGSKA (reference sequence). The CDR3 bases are TGCAGTGCTAGAGTCGCTCCCGTTAGGGGGGGATACAATGAGCAGTTCTTC. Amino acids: CSARVAPVRGGYNEQFF.

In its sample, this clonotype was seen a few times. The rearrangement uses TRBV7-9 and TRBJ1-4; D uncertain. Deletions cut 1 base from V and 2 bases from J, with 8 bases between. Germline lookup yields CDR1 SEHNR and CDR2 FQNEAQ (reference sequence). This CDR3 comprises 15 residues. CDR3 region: CASSLVAATNEKLFF. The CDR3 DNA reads TGTGCCAGCAGCTTAGTGGCAGCCACTAATGAAAAACTGTTTTTT. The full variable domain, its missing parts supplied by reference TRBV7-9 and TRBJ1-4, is DTGVSQNPRHKITKRGQNVTFRCDPISEHNRLYWYRQTLGQGPEFLTYFQNEAQLEKSRLLSDRFSAERPKGSFSTLEIQRTEQGDSAMYLCASSLVAATNEKLFFGSGTQLSVL.

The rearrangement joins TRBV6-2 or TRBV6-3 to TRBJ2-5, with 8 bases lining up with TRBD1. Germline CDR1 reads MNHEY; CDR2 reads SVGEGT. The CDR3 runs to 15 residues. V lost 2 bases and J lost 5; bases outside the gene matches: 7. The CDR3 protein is CASSYAAGGVETQYF. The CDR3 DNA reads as TGTGCCAGCAGTTACGCGGCAGGGGGCGTGGAGACCCAGTACTTC.

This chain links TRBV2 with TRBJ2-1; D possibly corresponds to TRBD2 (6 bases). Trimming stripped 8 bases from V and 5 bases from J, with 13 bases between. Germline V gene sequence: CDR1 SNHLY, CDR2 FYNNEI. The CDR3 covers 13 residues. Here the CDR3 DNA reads TGTGCCAGCCTAGCTAGCGAGGACAATGAGCAGTTCTTC. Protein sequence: CASLASEDNEQFF.

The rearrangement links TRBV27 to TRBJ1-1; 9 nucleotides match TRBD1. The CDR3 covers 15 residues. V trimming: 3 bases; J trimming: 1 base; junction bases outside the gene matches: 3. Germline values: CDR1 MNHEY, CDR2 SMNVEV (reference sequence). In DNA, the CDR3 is TGTGCCAGCAGTTTTGGGGACAGGGCGAACACTGAAGCTTTCTTT. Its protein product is CASSFGDRANTEAFF.

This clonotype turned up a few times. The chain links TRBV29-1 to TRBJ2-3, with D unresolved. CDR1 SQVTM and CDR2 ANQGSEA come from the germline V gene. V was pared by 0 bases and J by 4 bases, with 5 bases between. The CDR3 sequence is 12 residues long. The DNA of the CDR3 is TGCAGCGTTGAAGATCAAGCAGATACGCAGTATTTT. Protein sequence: CSVEDQADTQYF.

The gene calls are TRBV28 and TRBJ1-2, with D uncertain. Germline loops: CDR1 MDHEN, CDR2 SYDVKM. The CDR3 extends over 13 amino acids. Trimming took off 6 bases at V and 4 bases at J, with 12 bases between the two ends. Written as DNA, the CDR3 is TGTGCCAGCAGCTGGGATGTGGTCTATGGCTACACCTTC. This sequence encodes CASSWDVVYGYTF.

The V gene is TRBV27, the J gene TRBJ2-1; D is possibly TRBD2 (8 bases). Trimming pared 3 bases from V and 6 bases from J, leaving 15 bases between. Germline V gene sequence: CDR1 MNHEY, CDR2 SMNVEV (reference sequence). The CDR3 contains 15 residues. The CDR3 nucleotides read TGTGCCAGCAGTTTCGGGAGGGGGCGCCGCAATGAGCAGTTCTTC. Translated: CASSFGRGRRNEQFF.

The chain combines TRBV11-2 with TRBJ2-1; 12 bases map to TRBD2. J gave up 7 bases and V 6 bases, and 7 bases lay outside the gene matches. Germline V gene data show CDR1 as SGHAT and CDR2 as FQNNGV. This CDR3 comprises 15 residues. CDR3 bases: TGTGCCAGCAGGCTAGCGGGGGGGCCAACGAATGAGCAGTTCTTC. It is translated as CASRLAGGPTNEQFF.